This T cell receptor beta chain derives from a study of technical replicates of blood from a handful of donors. The assay was immunoSEQ multiplex PCR, and TCRdb's table has in-frame clones only and misses some. The table has fewer than 85,000 clones, 96% seen once. The sequenced sample was T cells isolated from PBMCs. The sequence derives from a human donor in good health.

The CDR3 DNA reads as TGTGCCAGCAGCCTCGCTAGCGGGAGCAACGGGGAGCTGTTTTTT. Translating it yields CASSLASGSNGELFF. V usage is TRBV5-4 and J usage is TRBJ2-2, with 10 positions matching TRBD2. V shed 4 bases and J 7 bases; nucleotides not matched to a gene: 7. CDR1 and CDR2 from the germline V gene are SGHNT and YYREEE (reference sequence). There are 15 residues in the CDR3.